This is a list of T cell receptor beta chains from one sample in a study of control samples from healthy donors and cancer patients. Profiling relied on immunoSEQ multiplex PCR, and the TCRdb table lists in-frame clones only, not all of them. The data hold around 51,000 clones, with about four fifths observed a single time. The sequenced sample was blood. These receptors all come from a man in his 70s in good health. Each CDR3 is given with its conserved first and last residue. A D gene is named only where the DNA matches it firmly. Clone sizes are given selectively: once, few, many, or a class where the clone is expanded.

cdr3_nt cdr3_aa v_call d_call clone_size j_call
TGTGCCAGCAGCTCCCGAGCGGGACCCAATCAGCCCCAGCATTTT CASSSRAGPNQPQHF TRBV7-2 - - TRBJ1-5
TGTGCCAGCAGCTCATCCAGGAGAGGGACTGAAGCTTTCTTT CASSSSRRGTEAFF TRBV11-3 - few TRBJ1-1
TGTGCCAGCAGCTGGACAGGGGGAACCGGGTACGAGCAGTACTTC CASSWTGGTGYEQYF TRBV5-5 TRBD1 - TRBJ2-7
TGTGCCACCAGCGTAAGGGGGGTTGTGACCCAGTACTTC CATSVRGVVTQYF TRBV15 - - TRBJ2-5
TGTGCCAGCACCATGGACCGGGGTACTGGCTACACCTTC CASTMDRGTGYTF TRBV5-4 - medium-sized TRBJ1-2
TGTGCCAGCAGCTTTTATGGGGATAGCAATCAGCCCCAGCATTTT CASSFYGDSNQPQHF TRBV5-5 - - TRBJ1-5
TGTGCCAGCAGCAGGACAGGGTTCTACGAGCAGTACTTC CASSRTGFYEQYF TRBV5-6 TRBD1 once TRBJ2-7
TGTGCCAGCTCACCACGGTTGGGCACTGAAGCTTTCTTT CASSPRLGTEAFF TRBV18 - - TRBJ1-1
TGTGCCATCAGTGAGTCGGTTGTCGGTGTCGTGAGGCACACTGAAGCTTTCTTT CAISESVVGVVRHTEAFF TRBV10-3 - - TRBJ1-1
TGTGCCAGCAGTCTAGGATCGTTGAACACTGAAGCTTTCTTT CASSLGSLNTEAFF TRBV28 - - TRBJ1-1
TGTGCCAGCAGCGCCAGGGGTGCAGCGGGAGTATCCGAGCAGTACTTC CASSARGAAGVSEQYF TRBV9 TRBD2 - TRBJ2-7
TGCGCCAGCAGTGGGCCCCCCGGCAGGGGCCAAGAGACCCAGTACTTC CASSGPPGRGQETQYF TRBV10-1 - - TRBJ2-5
TGTGCCAGCAGCTTTGGACCGGGAGATGAGCAGTTCTTC CASSFGPGDEQFF TRBV11-1 - - TRBJ2-1
TGTGCCAGCAGCTTAATGGGACCCAAGAACTTC CASSLMGPKNF TRBV7-2 - few TRBJ2-7
TGTGCCAGCAGCCGGAGAACGAACACTGAAGCTTTCTTT CASSRRTNTEAFF TRBV7-9 - - TRBJ1-1
TGTGCCAGCAGCTTAGAAGGGGAAGCTTTCTTT CASSLEGEAFF TRBV7-9 - - TRBJ1-1
TGTGCCGCGAGGTATTCGAACACCGGGGAGCTGTTTTTT CAARYSNTGELFF TRBV6-5 - - TRBJ2-2
TGTGCCAGCAGTCTGGACCGATCGAACACTGAAGCTTTCTTT CASSLDRSNTEAFF TRBV6-5 - few TRBJ1-1
TGTGCCAGCAGTGAAAGTTGGCATAGCAATCAGCCCCAGCATTTT CASSESWHSNQPQHF TRBV6-1 - few TRBJ1-5